This TCR beta chain was sequenced in a study of T cells in Graves' hyperthyroidism and ophthalmopathy. Study-wide points: Most thyroid clonotypes that were expanded above 0.001 also turned up in blood.

Researchers amplified the TCR beta CDR3 regions from RNA transcripts. During a first-round RT-PCR of the TCR CDR3, the HTBI primer set was used. MiXCR was run by TCRdb on the multiplex PCR reads, yielding one entry per CDR3 protein. Of some 500,000 distinct CDR3 sequences listed, approximately 15% are singletons. This clonotype was picked up a small number of times. Its antigen is unknown. Possible read error: a much larger clone is one base away. The CDR3 spans 10 residues. CDR1 is MNHEY, CDR2 SVGAGI, per germline. Deletions cut 2 bases from V and 5 bases from J, with 1 base between. Clinical symptoms, serum thyroxine and TRAb, thyroid ultrasound and orbital computed tomography together formed the diagnostic basis.

The TCR comes from a woman aged 18-30 years with Graves' hyperthyroidism. The specimen sequenced was blood. The chain employs TRBV6-5 and TRBJ2-7; D gene uncertain. The CDR3 DNA sequence: TGTGCCAGCAGTTACCACGAGCAGTACTTC. Amino acid sequence: CASSYHEQYF.